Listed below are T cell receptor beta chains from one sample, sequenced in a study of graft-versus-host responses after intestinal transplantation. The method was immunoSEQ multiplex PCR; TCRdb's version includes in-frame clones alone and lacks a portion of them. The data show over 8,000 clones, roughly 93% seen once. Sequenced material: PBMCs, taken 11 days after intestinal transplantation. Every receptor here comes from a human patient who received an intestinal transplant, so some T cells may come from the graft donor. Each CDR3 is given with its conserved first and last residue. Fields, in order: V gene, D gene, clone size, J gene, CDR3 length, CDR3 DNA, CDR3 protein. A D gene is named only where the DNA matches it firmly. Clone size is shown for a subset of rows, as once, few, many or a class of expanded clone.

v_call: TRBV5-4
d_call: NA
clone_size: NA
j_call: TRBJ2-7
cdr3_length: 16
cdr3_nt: TGTGCCAGCAGCTTCGGGAAGGGAAGTAGCTCCTACGAGCAGTACTTC
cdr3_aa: CASSFGKGSSSYEQYF

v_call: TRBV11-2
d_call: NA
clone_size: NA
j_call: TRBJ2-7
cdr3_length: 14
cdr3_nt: TGTGCCAGCAGCTTAGGCGGGACCTTCTACGAGCAGTACTTC
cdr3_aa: CASSLGGTFYEQYF

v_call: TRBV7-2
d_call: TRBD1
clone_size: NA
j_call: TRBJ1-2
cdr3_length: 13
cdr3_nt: TGTGCCAGCAGCTTCCGGGACAGGGATGGCTACACCTTC
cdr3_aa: CASSFRDRDGYTF

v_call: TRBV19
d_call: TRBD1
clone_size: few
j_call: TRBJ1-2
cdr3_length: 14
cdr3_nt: TGTGCCAGTAGTAACCGGGACAGGGATGTCGGCTACACCTTC
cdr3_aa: CASSNRDRDVGYTF

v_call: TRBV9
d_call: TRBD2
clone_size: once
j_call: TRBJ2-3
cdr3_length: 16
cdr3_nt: TGTGCCAGCAGCGCAGGGACTAGCGGGGGGACAGATACGCAGTATTTT
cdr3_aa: CASSAGTSGGTDTQYF

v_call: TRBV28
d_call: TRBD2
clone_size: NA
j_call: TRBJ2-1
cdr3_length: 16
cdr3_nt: TGTGCCAGCAGGACCCCCCGGACTAGCGTTTACAATGAGCAGTTCTTC
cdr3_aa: CASRTPRTSVYNEQFF

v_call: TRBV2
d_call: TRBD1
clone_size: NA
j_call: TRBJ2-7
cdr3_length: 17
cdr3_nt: TGTGCCAGCGGATCTATCCCTTTACGAGACAGGGCCTACGAGCAGTACTTC
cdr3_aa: CASGSIPLRDRAYEQYF

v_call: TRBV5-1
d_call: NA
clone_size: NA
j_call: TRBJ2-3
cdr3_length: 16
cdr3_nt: TGCGCCAGCAGCTTGGAGGGGGTCCCTAGCACAGATACGCAGTATTTT
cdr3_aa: CASSLEGVPSTDTQYF

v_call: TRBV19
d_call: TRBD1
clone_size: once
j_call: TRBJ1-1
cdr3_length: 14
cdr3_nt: TGTGCCAGTAGTCTCAGGGGGGACGGCACTGAAGCTTTCTTT
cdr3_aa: CASSLRGDGTEAFF

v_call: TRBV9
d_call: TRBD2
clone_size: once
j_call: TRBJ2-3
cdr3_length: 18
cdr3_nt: TGTGCCAGCAGCGTGGGTACGGTGACTAGCGGGGACACAGATACGCAGTATTTT
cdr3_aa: CASSVGTVTSGDTDTQYF

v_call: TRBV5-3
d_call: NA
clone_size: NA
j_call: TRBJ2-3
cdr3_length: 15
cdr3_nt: TGTGCCAGAAGCGGGCGAGTGGGGGCGGTCGATACGCAGTATTTT
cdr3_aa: CARSGRVGAVDTQYF

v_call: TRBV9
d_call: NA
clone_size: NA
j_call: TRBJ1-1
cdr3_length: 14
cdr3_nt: TGTGCCAGCAGCGTAGTAACCACCGGCACTGAAGCTTTCTTT
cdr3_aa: CASSVVTTGTEAFF

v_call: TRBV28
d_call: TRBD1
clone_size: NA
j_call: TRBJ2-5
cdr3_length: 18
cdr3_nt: TGTGCCAGCAGTTTAGATGGGTGGGACAGGGAGGGGCGAGAGACCCAGTACTTC
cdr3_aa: CASSLDGWDREGRETQYF

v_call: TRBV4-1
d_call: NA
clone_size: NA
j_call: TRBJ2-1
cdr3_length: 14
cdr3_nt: TGCGCCAGCAGCCAAGTACTGAGCCAGGGTGAGCAGTTCTTC
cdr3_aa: CASSQVLSQGEQFF

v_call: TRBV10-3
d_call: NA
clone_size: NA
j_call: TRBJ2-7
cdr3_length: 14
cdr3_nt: TGTGCCATCAGTGAGTCCGAGGCTACCTACGAGCAGTACTTC
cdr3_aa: CAISESEATYEQYF

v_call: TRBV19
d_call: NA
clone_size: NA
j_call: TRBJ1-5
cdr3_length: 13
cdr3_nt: TGTGCCAGTAGTTGGGGGGGTCATCAGCCCCAGCATTTT
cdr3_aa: CASSWGGHQPQHF

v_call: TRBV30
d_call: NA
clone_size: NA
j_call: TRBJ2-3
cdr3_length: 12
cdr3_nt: TGTGCCTGCCACAACGGCACAGATACGCAGTATTTT
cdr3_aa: CACHNGTDTQYF

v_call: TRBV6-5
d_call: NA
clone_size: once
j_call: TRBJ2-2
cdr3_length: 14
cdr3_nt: TGTGCCAGCAGTTACGCAGGGGCCACCGGGGAGCTGTTTTTT
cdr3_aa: CASSYAGATGELFF

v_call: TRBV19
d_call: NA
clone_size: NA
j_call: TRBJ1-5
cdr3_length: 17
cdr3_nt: TGTGCCAGTAGTATCGGGGGGGGGCCCAATAGCAATCAGCCCCAGCATTTT
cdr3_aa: CASSIGGGPNSNQPQHF

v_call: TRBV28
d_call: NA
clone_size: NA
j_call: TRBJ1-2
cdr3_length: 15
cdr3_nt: TGTGCCAGCAGTTTAACCCCAACGGGAAACTATGGCTACACCTTC
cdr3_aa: CASSLTPTGNYGYTF

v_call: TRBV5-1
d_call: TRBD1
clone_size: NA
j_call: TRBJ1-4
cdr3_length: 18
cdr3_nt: TGCGCCAGCAGCTTTTTTCCTACGACAGGGGCAACTAATGAAAAACTGTTTTTT
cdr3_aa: CASSFFPTTGATNEKLFF

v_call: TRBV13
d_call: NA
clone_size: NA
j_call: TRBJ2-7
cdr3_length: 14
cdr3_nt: TGTGCCAGGGGACGTAGCGGTTCCTCCTACGAGCAGTACTTC
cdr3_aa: CARGRSGSSYEQYF

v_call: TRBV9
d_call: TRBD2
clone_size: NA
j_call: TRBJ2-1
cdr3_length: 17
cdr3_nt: TGTGCCAGCAGCGTGCAAGGGCGGGGGGGCTCCTACAATGAGCAGTTCTTC
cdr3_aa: CASSVQGRGGSYNEQFF

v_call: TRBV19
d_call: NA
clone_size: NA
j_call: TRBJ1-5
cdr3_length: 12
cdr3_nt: TGTGCCAGCGGACACCCGAATCAGCCCCAGCATTTT
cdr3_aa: CASGHPNQPQHF